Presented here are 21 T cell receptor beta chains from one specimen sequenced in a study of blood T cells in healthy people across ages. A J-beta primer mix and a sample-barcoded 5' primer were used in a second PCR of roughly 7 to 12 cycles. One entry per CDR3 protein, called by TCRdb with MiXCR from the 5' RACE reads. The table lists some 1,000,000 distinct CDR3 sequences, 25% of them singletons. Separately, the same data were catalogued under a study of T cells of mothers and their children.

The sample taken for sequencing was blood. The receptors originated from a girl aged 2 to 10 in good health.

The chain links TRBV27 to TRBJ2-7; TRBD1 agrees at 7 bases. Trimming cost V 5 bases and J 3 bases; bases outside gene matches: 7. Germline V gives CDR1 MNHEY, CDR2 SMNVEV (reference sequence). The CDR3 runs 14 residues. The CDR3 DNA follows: TGTGCCAGCAGTCTTACCGGGACAGTCTACGAGCAGTACTTC. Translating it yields CASSLTGTVYEQYF.

CDR3 DNA sequence: TGTGCCAGCAGCCTAACTAGCGGGAAGGGAGAGACCCAGTACTTC. Translated, it gives CASSLTSGKGETQYF. The chain joins TRBV11-3 to TRBJ2-5; TRBD2 agrees at 10 bases. The length of the CDR3 is 15 residues. V lost 5 bases and J lost 4; bases outside the gene matches: 7. Germline CDR1 reads SGHNT; CDR2 reads YENEEA.

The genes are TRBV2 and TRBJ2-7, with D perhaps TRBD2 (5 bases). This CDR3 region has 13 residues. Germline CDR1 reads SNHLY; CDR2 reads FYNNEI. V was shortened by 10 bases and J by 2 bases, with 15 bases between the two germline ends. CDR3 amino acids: CATDLDGTYEQYF. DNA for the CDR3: TGTGCCACCGATCTGGACGGGACCTACGAGCAGTACTTC.

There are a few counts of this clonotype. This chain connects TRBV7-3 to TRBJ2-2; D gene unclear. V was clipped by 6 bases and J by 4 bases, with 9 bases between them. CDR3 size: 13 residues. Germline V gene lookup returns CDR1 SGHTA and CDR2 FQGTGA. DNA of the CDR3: TGTGCCAGCAGTCCCTCCGCCACCGGGGAGCTGTTTTTT. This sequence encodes CASSPSATGELFF.

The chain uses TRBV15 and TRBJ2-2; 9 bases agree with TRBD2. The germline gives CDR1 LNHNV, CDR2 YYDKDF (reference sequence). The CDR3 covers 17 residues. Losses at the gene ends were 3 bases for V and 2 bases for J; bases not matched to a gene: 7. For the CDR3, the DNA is TGTGCCACCAGCAGTCCTACGGGACTAGCCAACACCGGGGAGCTGTTTTTT. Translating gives CATSSPTGLANTGELFF.

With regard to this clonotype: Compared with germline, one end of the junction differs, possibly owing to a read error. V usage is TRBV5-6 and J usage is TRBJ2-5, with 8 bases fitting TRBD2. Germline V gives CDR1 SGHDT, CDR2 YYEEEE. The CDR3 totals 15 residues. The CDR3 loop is CASSWGGGSQGTQYF. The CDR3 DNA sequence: TGTGCCAGCAGCTGGGGCGGGGGGAGCCAAGGGACCCAGTACTTC.

Written as DNA, the CDR3 is TGTGCCAGCAGCTTAGTTCGCCGAGAAGGGGAGACCCAGTACTTC. Protein sequence: CASSLVRREGETQYF. V is TRBV7-8 and J is TRBJ2-5; D not certain. The CDR3 spans 15 residues. V gave up 1 base and J gave up 5 bases, with 14 bases separating them. In germline, CDR1 is SGHVS, CDR2 FQNEAQ.

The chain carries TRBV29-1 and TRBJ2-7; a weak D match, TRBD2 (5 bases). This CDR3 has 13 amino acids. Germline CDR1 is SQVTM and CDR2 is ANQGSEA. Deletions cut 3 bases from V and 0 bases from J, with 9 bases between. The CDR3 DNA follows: TGCAGCGTTGATTCCGGGGACTCCTACGAGCAGTACTTC. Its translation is CSVDSGDSYEQYF.

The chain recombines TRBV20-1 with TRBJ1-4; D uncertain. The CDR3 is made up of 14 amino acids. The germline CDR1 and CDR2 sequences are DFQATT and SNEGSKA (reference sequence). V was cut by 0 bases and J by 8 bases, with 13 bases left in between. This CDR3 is CSARDRVGREKLFF. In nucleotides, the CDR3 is TGCAGTGCTAGAGATAGGGTAGGGAGGGAAAAACTGTTTTTT.

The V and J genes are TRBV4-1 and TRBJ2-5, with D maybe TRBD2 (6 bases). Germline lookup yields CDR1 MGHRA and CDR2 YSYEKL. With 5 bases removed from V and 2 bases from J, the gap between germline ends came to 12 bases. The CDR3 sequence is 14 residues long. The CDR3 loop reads CASSSPGEQETQYF. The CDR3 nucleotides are TGCGCCAGCAGCTCCCCGGGGGAACAAGAGACCCAGTACTTC.

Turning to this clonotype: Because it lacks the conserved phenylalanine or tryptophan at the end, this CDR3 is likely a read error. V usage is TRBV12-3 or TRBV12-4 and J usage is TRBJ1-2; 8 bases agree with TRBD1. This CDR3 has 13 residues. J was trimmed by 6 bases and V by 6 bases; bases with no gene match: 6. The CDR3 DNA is TGTGCCAGCAGACACGACAGGGGCCATGGCTACACCTTG. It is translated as CASRHDRGHGYTL.

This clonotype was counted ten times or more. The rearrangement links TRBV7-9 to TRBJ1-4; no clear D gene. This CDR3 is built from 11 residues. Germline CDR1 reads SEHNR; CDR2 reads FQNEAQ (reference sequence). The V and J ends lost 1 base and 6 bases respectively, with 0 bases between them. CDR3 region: CASSLDEKLFF. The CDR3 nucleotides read TGTGCCAGCAGCTTAGATGAAAAACTGTTTTTT.

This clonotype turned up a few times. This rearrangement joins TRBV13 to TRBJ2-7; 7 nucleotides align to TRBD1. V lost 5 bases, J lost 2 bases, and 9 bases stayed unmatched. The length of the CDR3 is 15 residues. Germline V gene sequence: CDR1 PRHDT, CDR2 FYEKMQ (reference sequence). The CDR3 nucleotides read TGTGCCAGCAGCGCACGGACAGGCCAACCCTACGAGCAGTACTTC. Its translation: CASSARTGQPYEQYF.

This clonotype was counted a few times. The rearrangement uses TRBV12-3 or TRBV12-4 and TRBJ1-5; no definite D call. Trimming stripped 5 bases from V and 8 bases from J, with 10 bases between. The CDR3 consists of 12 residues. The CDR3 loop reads CASSPSREPQHF. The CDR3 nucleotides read TGTGCCAGCAGTCCATCGAGGGAGCCCCAGCATTTT.

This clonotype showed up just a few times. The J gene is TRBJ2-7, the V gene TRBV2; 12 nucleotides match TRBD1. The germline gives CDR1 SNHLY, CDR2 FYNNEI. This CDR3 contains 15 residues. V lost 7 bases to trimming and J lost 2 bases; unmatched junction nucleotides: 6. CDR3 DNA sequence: TGTGCCAGCACCCATGGGACAGGGGGCACCTACGAGCAGTACTTC. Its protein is CASTHGTGGTYEQYF.

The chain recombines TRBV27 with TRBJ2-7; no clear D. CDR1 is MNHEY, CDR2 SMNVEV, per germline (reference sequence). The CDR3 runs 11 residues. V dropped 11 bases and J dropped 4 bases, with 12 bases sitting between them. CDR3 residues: CAGYQGYEQYF. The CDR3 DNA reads TGTGCCGGATATCAAGGGTACGAGCAGTACTTC.

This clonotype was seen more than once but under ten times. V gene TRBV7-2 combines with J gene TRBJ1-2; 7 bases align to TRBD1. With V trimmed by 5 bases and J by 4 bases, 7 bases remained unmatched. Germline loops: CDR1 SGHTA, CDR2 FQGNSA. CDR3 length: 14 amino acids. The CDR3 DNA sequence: TGTGCCAGCAGCCCACCTGGGACAGCCTATGGCTACACCTTC. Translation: CASSPPGTAYGYTF.

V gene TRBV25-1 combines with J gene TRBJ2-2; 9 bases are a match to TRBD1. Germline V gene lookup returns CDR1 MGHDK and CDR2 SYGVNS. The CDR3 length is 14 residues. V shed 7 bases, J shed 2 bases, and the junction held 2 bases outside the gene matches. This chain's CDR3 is CASTTGGNTGELFF. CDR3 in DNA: TGTGCCAGCACGACAGGGGGAAACACCGGGGAGCTGTTTTTT. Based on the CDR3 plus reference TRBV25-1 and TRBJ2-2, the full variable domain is EADIYQTPRYLVIGTGKKITLECSQTMGHDKMYWYQQDPGMELHLIHYSYGVNSTEKGDLSSESTVSRIRTEHFPLTLESARPSHTSQYLCASTTGGNTGELFFGEGSRLTVL.

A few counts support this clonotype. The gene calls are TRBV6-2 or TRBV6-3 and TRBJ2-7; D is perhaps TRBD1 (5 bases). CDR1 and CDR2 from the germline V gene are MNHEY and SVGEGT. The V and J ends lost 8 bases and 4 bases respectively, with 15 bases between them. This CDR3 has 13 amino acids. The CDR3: CASSPFQGYEQYF. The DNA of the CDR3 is TGTGCCAGCTCCCCTTTCCAGGGATACGAGCAGTACTTC.

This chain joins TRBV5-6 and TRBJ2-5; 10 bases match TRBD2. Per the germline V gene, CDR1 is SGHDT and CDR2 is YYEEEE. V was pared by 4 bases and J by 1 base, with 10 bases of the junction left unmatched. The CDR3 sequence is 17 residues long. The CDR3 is CASSKRGSGRTQETQYF. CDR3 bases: TGTGCCAGCAGCAAACGAGGTAGCGGGAGGACCCAAGAGACCCAGTACTTC.

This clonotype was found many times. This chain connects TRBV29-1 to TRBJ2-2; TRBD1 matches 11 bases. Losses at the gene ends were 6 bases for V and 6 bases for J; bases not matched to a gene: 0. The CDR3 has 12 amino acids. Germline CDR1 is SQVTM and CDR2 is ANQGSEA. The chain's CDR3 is CSVGQGAGELFF. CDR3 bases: TGCAGCGTGGGACAGGGGGCCGGGGAGCTGTTTTTT.